Presented here are 23 T cell receptor beta chains from one specimen sequenced in a study of T cell repertoires in cytomegalovirus infection. TCRdb ran MiXCR on the reads and lists one entry per CDR3 protein. The table includes hundreds of thousands of distinct CDR3 sequences, 20% to 30% detected once. Sequencing input: CD8+ T cells from PBMCs. The receptors stem from a human donor in good health (CMV status not recorded). Some clones in this sample may be carry-over from other donors' samples.

This clonotype was counted only a few times. The chain couples TRBV25-1 to TRBJ1-4, with D maybe TRBD1 (6 bases). In germline, CDR1 is MGHDK, CDR2 SYGVNS. The V end was cut by 6 bases, the J end by 8 bases, with 28 bases between. The CDR3 runs 18 residues. The CDR3 spells CASRPTEGTWEVEEKLFF. The CDR3 nucleotides read TGTGCCAGCAGACCTACCGAGGGGACATGGGAAGTCGAAGAAAAACTGTTTTTT.

In its sample, this clonotype was seen a few times. This chain connects TRBV7-2 to TRBJ2-7; D gene ambiguous. Germline CDR1 SGHTA, CDR2 FQGNSA. CDR3 size: 16 residues. Trimming stripped 5 bases from V and 1 base from J, with 18 bases between. The CDR3 coding sequence is TGTGCCAGCAGCCGTCCCAGCGCAGGTTCGTCCTACGAGCAGTACTTC. Translated: CASSRPSAGSSYEQYF.

The V gene is TRBV13, the J gene TRBJ2-7; possibly TRBD2 for D (5 bases). Trimming cost V 7 bases and J 1 base, with 17 bases left between them. This CDR3 has 15 residues. In germline, CDR1 is PRHDT, CDR2 FYEKMQ (reference sequence). DNA for the CDR3: TGTGCCAGCAACCCAGAGGGTATCGGGTCCTACGAGCAGTACTTC. This gives the protein CASNPEGIGSYEQYF.

This clonotype was seen only a few times. The genes are TRBV9 and TRBJ1-1; D gene ambiguous. CDR1 is SGDLS and CDR2 is YYNGEE in the germline V gene. The CDR3 covers 18 residues. Trimming removed 4 bases from V and 0 bases from J, with 22 bases in between. Written as DNA, the CDR3 is TGTGCCAGCAGCCCCCGGACCCTTAAACCCTCTGTGAACACTGAAGCTTTCTTT. This encodes CASSPRTLKPSVNTEAFF.

This clonotype was seen many times. The J gene is TRBJ2-5, the V gene TRBV7-2; D is uncertain. Per the germline V gene, CDR1 is SGHTA and CDR2 is FQGNSA. Trimming shortened V by 0 bases and J by 2 bases, and 13 bases separated the two germline ends. This CDR3 is built from 16 residues. The CDR3 sequence: CASSLAPGTPQETQYF. The DNA for the CDR3 is TGTGCCAGCAGCTTAGCGCCGGGCACCCCTCAAGAGACCCAGTACTTC.

With respect to this clonotype: A junction end diverges from the germline sequence, so it may reflect a read error. The chain carries TRBV20-1 and TRBJ1-2, with a weak D call TRBD1 (6 bases). The CDR3 consists of 13 residues. Germline V gene lookup returns CDR1 DFQATT and CDR2 SNEGSKA (reference sequence). The CDR3 sequence is CSTRADRDYGYTF. The CDR3 DNA reads as TGCAGTACTAGAGCGGACAGAGACTATGGCTACACCTTC.

The V and J genes are TRBV6-2 or TRBV6-3 and TRBJ2-7; 7 bases map to TRBD1. J lost 0 bases, V lost 3 bases, and 11 bases had no gene match. The CDR3 runs 17 residues. Germline lookup yields CDR1 MNHEY and CDR2 SVGEGT. This CDR3 reads CASSYPGRGKGSYEQYV. The CDR3, as DNA: TGTGCCAGCAGTTATCCGGGCAGGGGGAAGGGCTCCTACGAGCAGTACGTC.

With regard to this clonotype: A much larger clone differs by one base, so this may be a read error. The CDR3: CVSSSEGLFSGYTF. CDR3 sequence (DNA): TGTGTCAGCAGCTCGGAGGGCCTTTTCTCCGGCTACACCTTC. The V and J genes are TRBV7-2 and TRBJ1-2; the D is unclear. There are 14 residues in the CDR3. Germline CDR1 reads SGHTA; CDR2 reads FQGNSA. Based on the CDR3 plus reference TRBV7-2 and TRBJ1-2, the full variable domain is GAGVSQSPSNKVTEKGKDVELRCDPISGHTALYWYRQSLGQGLEFLIYFQGNSAPDKSGLPSDRFSAERTGGSVSTLTIQRTQQEDSAVYLCVSSSEGLFSGYTFGSGTRLTVV.

The V gene is TRBV7-9, the J gene TRBJ2-7, with TRBD1 matching 9 bases. Trimming took 6 bases from V and 7 from J; bases not matched to a gene: 10. Looked up from germline, CDR1 is SEHNR and CDR2 is FQNEAQ (reference sequence). This CDR3 is built from 14 residues. The CDR3 nucleotides are TGTGCCAGCAGGGGAACCGGGACAGGGAGGGAGCAGTACTTC. Amino acid sequence: CASRGTGTGREQYF.

This clonotype appeared a single time. The chain is built from TRBV9 and TRBJ2-4; possibly TRBD1 or TRBD2 for D (5 bases each). The germline V and J ends were trimmed by 4 bases and 3 bases, with 17 bases remaining between them. CDR3 size: 16 residues. CDR1 SGDLS and CDR2 YYNGEE come from the germline V gene. The CDR3 sequence: CASSSSSGTFKNIQYF. The CDR3 DNA is TGTGCCAGCAGCTCCTCCTCCGGGACCTTCAAAAACATTCAGTACTTC.

This clonotype was detected a few times. This chain uses TRBV2 with TRBJ2-3; D possibly corresponds to TRBD2 (6 bases). Trimming cost V 5 bases and J 0 bases, with 12 bases left between them. The germline V gene has CDR1 SNHLY and CDR2 FYNNEI. The CDR3 extends over 15 amino acids. The DNA of the CDR3 is TGTGCCAGCAGTAGACTAGTAGAAAGCACAGATACGCAGTATTTT. Amino acids: CASSRLVESTDTQYF. Full variable domain (outside the CDR3, taken from reference TRBV2 and TRBJ2-3): EPEVTQTPSHQVTQMGQEVILRCVPISNHLYFYWYRQILGQKVEFLVSFYNNEISEKSEIFDDQFSVERPDGSNFTLKIRSTKLEDSAMYFCASSRLVESTDTQYFGPGTRLTVL.

This clonotype was seen repeatedly, ten times or more. This chain joins TRBV6-6 and TRBJ1-2; possible D gene TRBD1, 6 bases. From germline, CDR1 is MNHNY and CDR2 SVGAGI (reference sequence). Deletions cut 8 bases from V and 7 bases from J, with 14 bases between. This CDR3 region has 12 residues. CDR3 DNA sequence: TGTGCCAGCGGATTACAGGGTACTGGCTACACCTTC. Translated: CASGLQGTGYTF.

The V call is TRBV28, the J call TRBJ2-7, with D unclear. V was pared by 3 bases and J by 3 bases, with 12 bases between. The germline CDR1 and CDR2 sequences are MDHEN and SYDVKM. This CDR3 comprises 14 residues. CDR3 DNA sequence: TGTGCCAGCAGTTTCCTCGGCAGAGACTACGAGCAGTACGTC. This sequence encodes CASSFLGRDYEQYV.

The J gene is TRBJ1-2, the V gene TRBV5-1, with D unresolved. V lost 0 bases and J lost 4, with 16 bases in between. Germline V gives CDR1 SGHRS, CDR2 YFSETQ. This CDR3 has 16 residues. CDR3 in amino acids: CASSLAIGRSLYGYTF. CDR3 nucleotides: TGCGCCAGCAGCTTGGCGATCGGCCGTTCACTCTATGGCTACACCTTC.

The chain combines TRBV7-6 with TRBJ2-5, with 7 bases that match TRBD1. Trimming at V came to 6 bases and at J to 2 bases, leaving 6 bases not matched to a gene. The V gene's germline CDR1 is SGHVS and CDR2 FNYEAQ. The CDR3 length is 14 residues. CDR3 in amino acids: CASRSRDRQETQYF. The CDR3 DNA follows: TGTGCCAGCAGATCCCGGGACAGACAAGAGACCCAGTACTTC. Full variable domain (outside the CDR3, taken from reference TRBV7-6 and TRBJ2-5): GAGVSQSPRYKVTKRGQDVALRCDPISGHVSLYWYRQALGQGPEFLTYFNYEAQQDKSGLPNDRFSAERPEGSISTLTIQRTEQRDSAMYRCASRSRDRQETQYFGPGTRLLVL.

This clonotype was counted many times. The J gene is TRBJ2-1, the V gene TRBV27, with D maybe TRBD1 (6 bases). Per the germline V gene, CDR1 is MNHEY and CDR2 is SMNVEV (reference sequence). This CDR3 has 14 amino acids. The V end lost 6 bases, the J end lost 0 bases, and 9 bases lay between the germline ends. CDR3 DNA sequence: TGTGCCAGCAGCTTGGACAGCTCCTACAATGAGCAGTTCTTC. This encodes CASSLDSSYNEQFF.

Written as DNA, the CDR3 is TGTGCCAGCAGTCCCGGGACAGACTTTTACGTC. Translated, it gives CASSPGTDFYV. The chain uses TRBV6-2 or TRBV6-3 and TRBJ2-7, with TRBD1 identical over 7 bases. The length of the CDR3 is 11 residues. Germline CDR1 MNHEY, CDR2 SVGEGT. V shed 5 bases, J shed 13 bases, and the junction held 8 bases outside the gene matches.

In its sample, this clonotype was seen once. This chain joins TRBV29-1 and TRBJ2-1; TRBD2 aligns across 7 bases. This CDR3 is built from 10 residues. From germline, CDR1 is SQVTM and CDR2 ANQGSEA. Unmatched junction bases numbered 0, after V lost 4 bases and J lost 9 bases. The CDR3 loop is CSVVAGEQFF. As DNA, the CDR3 is TGCAGCGTTGTAGCGGGTGAGCAGTTCTTC.

V is TRBV10-3 and J is TRBJ1-3; a possible D gene is TRBD1 (6 bases). Germline-derived CDR1 and CDR2 are ENHRY and SYGVKD. The CDR3 runs to 16 residues. Trimming removed 6 bases at V and 0 bases at J, with 15 bases between. The CDR3 protein is CAIRIYRERSGNTIYF. The DNA for the CDR3 is TGTGCCATCAGAATCTACAGGGAACGCTCTGGAAACACCATATATTTT.

This clonotype has just a few counts. This sequence joins TRBV6-6 and TRBJ1-5, with unresolved D. The CDR3 has 14 residues. The germline gives CDR1 MNHNY, CDR2 SVGAGI (reference sequence). V was cut by 7 bases and J by 0 bases, with 10 bases left in between. The CDR3 nucleotides are TGTGCCAGCAAGACTGATAATAGCAATCAGCCCCAGCATTTT. Its protein product is CASKTDNSNQPQHF.

This clonotype was detected ten times or more. V and J are TRBV7-8 and TRBJ1-3; perhaps TRBD1 as D (5 bases). This CDR3 comprises 16 residues. With 5 bases removed from V and 0 bases from J, the gap between germline ends came to 14 bases. The V gene's germline CDR1 is SGHVS and CDR2 FQNEAQ. CDR3 protein: CASSQDGTTSGNTIYF. DNA for the CDR3: TGTGCCAGCAGCCAAGACGGGACGACCTCTGGAAACACCATATATTTT. The full variable domain, with the rest looked up from reference TRBV7-8 and TRBJ1-3, is GAGVSQSPRYKVAKRGQDVALRCDPISGHVSLFWYQQALGQGPEFLTYFQNEAQLDKSGLPSDRFFAERPEGSVSTLKIQRTQQEDSAVYLCASSQDGTTSGNTIYFGEGSWLTVV.

The rearrangement joins TRBV29-1 to TRBJ2-2, with D perhaps matching TRBD1 or TRBD2 (5 bases each). The germline CDR1 and CDR2 sequences are SQVTM and ANQGSEA. The length of the CDR3 is 16 residues. Trimming removed 3 bases from V and 3 bases from J, with 17 bases in between. CDR3 coding DNA: TGCAGCGTTGAGGCCCGGGGCGCCTTGGACACCGGGGAGCTGTTTTTT. Its protein product is CSVEARGALDTGELFF.

The chain uses TRBV27 and TRBJ2-3; 9 bases line up with TRBD2. CDR1 is MNHEY, CDR2 SMNVEV, per germline (reference sequence). With V trimmed by 2 bases and J by 3 bases, 12 bases remained unmatched. This CDR3 is built from 18 residues. CDR3 region: CASSLGPVGGGATDTQYF. The CDR3 region has the DNA TGTGCCAGCAGTTTAGGGCCCGTTGGCGGGGGGGCAACAGATACGCAGTATTTT.